A few counts support the clone carrying this TCR delta chain. Its antigen is not identified. One base away lies a much larger clone, so this may be a sequencing read error. Other DNA variants within this sample encode the same CDR3. The record originates from a study of delta chains in infants with herpesvirus infections. As for the study in general: Ugandan infants were followed prospectively from birth through primary CMV infection.

General study findings and limits: Uninfected infants and those infected after 120 days lacked the public clonotype.

Gamma-chain- and delta-chain-specific primers converted PBMC RNA into TCR cDNA. TCRdb re-called the RT-PCR reads using CATT. Among over a thousand delta-chain clones listed, 30% to 35% were seen once. The source material was peripheral blood, sampled at time point 3 of longitudinal follow-up. The source is a human donor who was a Ugandan infant, either HIV-exposed or HIV-unexposed (not recorded which).

DNA of the CDR3: TGTGCTCTTGGGGAACTTACGTACTGGGGATCACCCACCGATAAACTCATCTTT. This translates into CALGELTYWGSPTDKLIF. The genes are TRDV1 and TRDJ1; TRDD3 matches 7 bases. CDR1 TSWWSYY and CDR2 QGS come from the germline V gene. V lost 0 bases to trimming and J lost 1 base; unmatched junction nucleotides: 11. There are 18 residues in the CDR3.